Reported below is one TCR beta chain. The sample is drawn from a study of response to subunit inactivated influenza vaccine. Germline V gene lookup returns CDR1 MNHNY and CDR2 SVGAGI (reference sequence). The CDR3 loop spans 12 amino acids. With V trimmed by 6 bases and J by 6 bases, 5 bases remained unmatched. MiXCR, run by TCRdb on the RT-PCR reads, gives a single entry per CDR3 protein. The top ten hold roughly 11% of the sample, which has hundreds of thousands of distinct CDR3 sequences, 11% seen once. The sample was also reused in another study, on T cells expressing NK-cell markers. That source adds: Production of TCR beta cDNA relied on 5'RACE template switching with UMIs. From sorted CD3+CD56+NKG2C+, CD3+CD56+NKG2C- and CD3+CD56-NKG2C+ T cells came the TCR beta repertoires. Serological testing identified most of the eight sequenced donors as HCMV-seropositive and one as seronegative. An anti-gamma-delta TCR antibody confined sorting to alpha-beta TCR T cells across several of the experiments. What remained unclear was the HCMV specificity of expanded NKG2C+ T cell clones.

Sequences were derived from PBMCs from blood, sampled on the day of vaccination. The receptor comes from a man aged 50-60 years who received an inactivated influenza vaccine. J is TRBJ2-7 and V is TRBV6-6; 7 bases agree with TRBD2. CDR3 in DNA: TGTGCCAGCAGCCCGGCGGGGGTCGAGCAGTACTTC. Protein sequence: CASSPAGVEQYF.